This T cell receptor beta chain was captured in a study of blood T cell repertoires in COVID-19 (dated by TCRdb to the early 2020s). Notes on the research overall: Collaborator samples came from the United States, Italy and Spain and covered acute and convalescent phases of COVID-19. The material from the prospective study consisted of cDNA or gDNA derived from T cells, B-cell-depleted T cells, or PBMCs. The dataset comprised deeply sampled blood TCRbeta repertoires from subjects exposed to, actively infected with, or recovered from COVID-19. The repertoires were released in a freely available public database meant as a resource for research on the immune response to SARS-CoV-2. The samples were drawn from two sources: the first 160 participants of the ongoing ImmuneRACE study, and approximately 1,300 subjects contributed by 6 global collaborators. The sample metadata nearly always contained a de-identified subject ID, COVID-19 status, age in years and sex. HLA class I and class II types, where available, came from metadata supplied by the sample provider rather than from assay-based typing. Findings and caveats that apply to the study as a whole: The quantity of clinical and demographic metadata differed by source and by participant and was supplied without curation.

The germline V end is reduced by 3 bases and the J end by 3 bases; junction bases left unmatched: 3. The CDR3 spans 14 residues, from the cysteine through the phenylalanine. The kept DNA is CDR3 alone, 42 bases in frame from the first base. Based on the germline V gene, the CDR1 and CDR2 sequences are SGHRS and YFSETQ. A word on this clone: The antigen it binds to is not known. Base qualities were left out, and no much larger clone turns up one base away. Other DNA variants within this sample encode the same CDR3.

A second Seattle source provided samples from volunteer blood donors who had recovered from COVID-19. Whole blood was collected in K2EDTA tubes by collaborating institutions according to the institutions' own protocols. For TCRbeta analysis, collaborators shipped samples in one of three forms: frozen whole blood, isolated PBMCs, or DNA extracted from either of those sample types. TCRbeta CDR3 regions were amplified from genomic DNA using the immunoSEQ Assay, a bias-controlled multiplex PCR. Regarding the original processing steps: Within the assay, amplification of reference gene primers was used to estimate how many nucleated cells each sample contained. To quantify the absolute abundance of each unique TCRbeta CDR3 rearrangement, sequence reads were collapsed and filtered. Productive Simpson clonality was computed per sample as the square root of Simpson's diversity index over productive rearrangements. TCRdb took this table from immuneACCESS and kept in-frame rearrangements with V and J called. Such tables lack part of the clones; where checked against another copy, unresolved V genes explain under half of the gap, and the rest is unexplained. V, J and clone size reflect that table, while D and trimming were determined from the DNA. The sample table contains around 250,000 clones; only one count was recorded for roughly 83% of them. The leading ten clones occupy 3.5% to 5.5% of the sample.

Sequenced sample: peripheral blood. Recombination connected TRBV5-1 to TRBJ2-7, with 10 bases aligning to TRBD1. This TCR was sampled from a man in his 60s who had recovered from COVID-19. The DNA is TGCGCCAGCAGCTCTCGGACAGGGGGCTACGAGCAGTACTTC. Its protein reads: CASSSRTGGYEQYF.